This TCR beta chain was obtained from a study of T cells in Graves' hyperthyroidism and ophthalmopathy. General study findings and limits: Expanded thyroid clonotypes (above 0.001) were mostly also found in blood.

TCR beta CDR3 region amplification was performed from RNA transcripts. HTBI primers were used for first-round RT-PCR of the TCR CDR3. Using its own MiXCR run on the multiplex PCR reads, TCRdb lists one record per CDR3 protein. Of a few hundred thousand distinct CDR3 sequences listed, less than 15% are singletons. The germline CDR1 and CDR2 sequences are SGHRS and YFSETQ. This CDR3 has 13 amino acids. Trimming at V came to 7 bases and at J to 2 bases, leaving 4 bases not matched to a gene. This clonotype was detected ten times or more. Its antigen is not known. Blood dates from first hyperthyroidism diagnosis, before any ophthalmopathy symptoms.

Sequencing was performed on blood. This TCR was sampled from a woman aged 40 to 50 with Graves' hyperthyroidism that later progressed to Graves' ophthalmopathy. The gene calls are TRBV5-1 and TRBJ2-3, with 7 bases identical to TRBD1. CDR3 sequence: CASRQGNTDTQYF. In DNA form, the CDR3 reads TGCGCCAGCCGACAGGGAAACACAGATACGCAGTATTTT.